The 25 T cell receptor beta chains below come from one sample, sequenced in a study of cytomegalovirus exposure and HLA in healthy donors. With 60 Vbeta and 13 Jbeta primers, the PCR was carried out. Sequenced by immunoSEQ multiplex PCR; TCRdb stores in-frame clones only, minus some. The sample has more than 110,000 clones, 75% to 90% seen once. The sequencing sample was made of PBMCs. The receptors derive from a female donor in good health and CMV-seronegative.

This clone turned up a few times. This chain's CDR3 is CASSLRAGGTDTQYF. The CDR3 region has the DNA TGTGCCAGCAGCTTGCGGGCGGGAGGGACAGATACGCAGTATTTT. The chain carries TRBV5-4 and TRBJ2-3; 9 nucleotides match TRBD2. This CDR3 spans 15 amino acids. J gave up 3 bases and V 1 base, and 3 bases lay outside the gene matches. Germline V lookup: CDR1 SGHNT, CDR2 YYREEE (reference sequence).

This clone was seen more than once but under ten times. The chain employs TRBV6-1 and TRBJ1-5; D not resolved. The CDR3 covers 15 residues. Germline assignment: CDR1 MNHNS and CDR2 SASEGT. V dropped 2 bases and J dropped 7 bases, with 15 bases sitting between them. CDR3 residues: CASSERVSGGQPQHF. The CDR3 region has the DNA TGTGCCAGCAGTGAACGGGTTTCGGGTGGCCAGCCCCAGCATTTT.

V is TRBV5-1 and J is TRBJ2-2; perhaps TRBD1 as D (6 bases). CDR3 length: 15 amino acids. Germline V gene sequence: CDR1 SGHRS, CDR2 YFSETQ. Deletions cut 4 bases from V and 2 bases from J, with 12 bases between. CDR3 amino acids: CASSEDSPNTGELFF. The CDR3 nucleotides are TGCGCCAGCAGCGAGGACAGCCCAAACACCGGGGAGCTGTTTTTT.

This rearrangement joins TRBV28 to TRBJ2-7; a possible D gene is TRBD2 (5 bases). Trimming shortened V by 6 bases and J by 3 bases, and 12 bases separated the two germline ends. CDR1 is MDHEN, CDR2 SYDVKM, per germline. This CDR3 spans 13 amino acids. The CDR3 region is CASRAGLLYEQYF. CDR3 coding DNA: TGTGCCAGCAGAGCCGGACTCCTCTACGAGCAGTACTTC.

The chain employs TRBV9 and TRBJ2-3; a possible D gene is TRBD1 (6 bases). V lost 0 bases, J lost 3 bases, and 17 bases lay in between. The CDR3 length is 17 residues. Germline values: CDR1 SGDLS, CDR2 YYNGEE. The CDR3, as DNA: TGTGCCAGCAGCGTAGCCCCTCAGGGGATGGTGACAGATACGCAGTATTTT. Translation gives CASSVAPQGMVTDTQYF.

The V gene is TRBV28, the J gene TRBJ1-2; 7 nucleotides match TRBD1. Germline CDR1 reads MDHEN; CDR2 reads SYDVKM. Trimming at V came to 3 bases and at J to 5 bases, leaving 9 bases not matched to a gene. This CDR3 spans 15 amino acids. The CDR3 nucleotides are TGTGCCAGCAGTTTTCCCTTCGGGACAGATTATGGCTACACCTTC. Translation: CASSFPFGTDYGYTF.

The chain recombines TRBV19 with TRBJ1-4, with 8 bases fitting TRBD1. The CDR3 spans 17 residues. V lost 5 bases, J lost 7 bases, and 15 bases stayed unmatched. Germline CDR1 reads LNHDA; CDR2 reads SQIVND (reference sequence). The CDR3 DNA sequence: TGTGCCAGTAGTTTTTACCCCGGGACAGGCTTGCTTGAAAAACTGTTTTTT. This encodes CASSFYPGTGLLEKLFF.

The chain uses TRBV28 and TRBJ2-6, with D perhaps TRBD2 (5 bases). The V end lost 1 base, the J end lost 4 bases, and 8 bases lay between the germline ends. The CDR3 is 15 residues long. Looked up from germline, CDR1 is MDHEN and CDR2 is SYDVKM. The CDR3 coding sequence is TGTGCCAGCAGTTTATCGGGGAGCGGGGCCAACGTCCTGACTTTC. Translating gives CASSLSGSGANVLTF.

The chain carries TRBV29-1 and TRBJ2-5, with D perhaps matching TRBD1 (6 bases). The germline V gene encodes CDR1 SQVTM and CDR2 ANQGSEA. V was pared by 3 bases and J by 4 bases, with 12 bases between. This CDR3 comprises 13 residues. CDR3 DNA: TGCAGCGTTGACCCGGACAGCGGAGAGACCCAGTACTTC. Translating it yields CSVDPDSGETQYF.

This clone was counted a few times. The chain employs TRBV28 and TRBJ1-1, with D hard to call. Germline CDR1 reads MDHEN; CDR2 reads SYDVKM. The V gene lost 2 bases and the J gene lost 2 bases, with 15 bases spanning the gap. The CDR3 has 16 residues. The CDR3 bases are TGTGCCAGCAGTTTACTGGGTCCGGGAAGCAACACTGAAGCTTTCTTT. Translating it yields CASSLLGPGSNTEAFF.

This chain links TRBV25-1 with TRBJ2-3; 7 nucleotides agree with TRBD1. V trimming: 0 bases; J trimming: 3 bases; junction bases outside the gene matches: 3. CDR1 is MGHDK and CDR2 is SYGVNS in the germline V gene. The CDR3 sequence is 15 residues long. Here the CDR3 DNA reads TGTGCCAGCAGTGAATACGGGACAGCTACAGATACGCAGTATTTT. It translates to CASSEYGTATDTQYF.

The rearrangement joins TRBV6-5 to TRBJ1-5, with a weak D call TRBD1 (6 bases). V shed 0 bases and J shed 1 base, with 10 bases lying between them. The germline gives CDR1 MNHEY, CDR2 SVGAGI. The CDR3 runs 16 residues. CDR3 sequence reads: CASSYSGHLSNQPQHF. In DNA, the CDR3 is TGTGCCAGCAGTTACTCGGGACACCTAAGCAATCAGCCCCAGCATTTT.

J is TRBJ2-5 and V is TRBV30; 7 nucleotides line up with TRBD2. The better agreement between TRBJ2-7 and the DNA end casts doubt on the J call. From germline, CDR1 is GTSNPN and CDR2 SVGIG (reference sequence). This CDR3 contains 15 residues. CDR3 DNA sequence: TGTGCCTGGAGTGTACTGGGAGCGGGGTCCAACGAGCAGTACTTC. Translation: CAWSVLGAGSNEQYF.

J is TRBJ1-3 and V is TRBV6-1; TRBD1 matches at 7 bases. The CDR3 has 16 residues. The V gene's germline CDR1 is MNHNS and CDR2 SASEGT. V lost 3 bases to trimming and J lost 2 bases; unmatched junction nucleotides: 7. In DNA form, the CDR3 reads TGTGCCAGCAGTGAGAACAGGGGAAAGGCTGGAAACACCATATATTTT. Its translation: CASSENRGKAGNTIYF.

V gene TRBV29-1 combines with J gene TRBJ2-7; perhaps TRBD1 as D (5 bases). The germline V gene has CDR1 SQVTM and CDR2 ANQGSEA. V lost 0 bases and J 6 bases, leaving 9 bases between the germline ends. The CDR3 consists of 12 residues. The CDR3 region has the DNA TGCAGCGTTGAAGATCAGGGCCTCGAGCAGTACTTC. Its protein product is CSVEDQGLEQYF.

The chain carries TRBV4-1 and TRBJ2-7; 8 nucleotides line up with TRBD2. Germline V CDR1 and CDR2: MGHRA, YSYEKL. J lost 0 bases, V lost 4 bases, and 5 bases had no gene match. This CDR3 contains 15 residues. The CDR3 here is CASSRGLADSYEQYF. CDR3 sequence (DNA): TGCGCCAGCAGCCGTGGACTAGCTGACTCCTACGAGCAGTACTTC.

The chain carries TRBV20-1 and TRBJ2-5; unclear D gene. The CDR3 has 11 residues. V was cut by 2 bases and J by 5 bases, with 6 bases left in between. CDR1 is DFQATT and CDR2 is SNEGSKA in the germline V gene (reference sequence). For the CDR3, the DNA is TGCAGTGCTAGAATCCGGGAGACCCAGTACTTC. Translation gives CSARIRETQYF.

This clone occurred a few times. The chain couples TRBV28 to TRBJ1-1; D may be TRBD1 (5 bases). Trimming pared 5 bases from V and 8 bases from J, leaving 12 bases between. Germline V gene data show CDR1 as MDHEN and CDR2 as SYDVKM. The CDR3 consists of 12 residues. Written as DNA, the CDR3 is TGTGCCAGCAGTCTGGACACTTCCGAAGCTTTCTTT. It encodes CASSLDTSEAFF. Full variable domain (rest looked up from reference TRBV28 and TRBJ1-1): DVKVTQSSRYLVKRTGEKVFLECVQDMDHENMFWYRQDPGLGLRLIYFSYDVKMKEKGDIPEGYSVSREKKERFSLILESASTNQTSMYLCASSLDTSEAFFGQGTRLTVV.

The chain uses TRBV5-6 and TRBJ1-1; possibly TRBD1 for D (6 bases). V dropped 0 bases and J dropped 5 bases, with 14 bases sitting between them. The CDR3 length is 15 residues. Germline V gene lookup returns CDR1 SGHDT and CDR2 YYEEEE. The CDR3 DNA sequence: TGTGCCAGCAGCTTGGGTGGGGGGGCGACTACTGAAGCTTTCTTT. Its translation is CASSLGGGATTEAFF.

The chain recombines TRBV30 with TRBJ1-5, with unresolved D. With 1 base removed from V and 4 bases from J, the gap between germline ends came to 8 bases. Germline CDR1 reads GTSNPN; CDR2 reads SVGIG (reference sequence). CDR3 length equals 13 residues. The CDR3 loop is CAWSGQMNQPQHF. CDR3 nucleotides: TGTGCCTGGAGTGGCCAGATGAATCAGCCCCAGCATTTT.

The rearrangement links TRBV28 to TRBJ1-3; no definite D call. This CDR3 region has 14 residues. V lost 10 bases to trimming and J lost 0 bases, with 13 bases between them. Looked up from germline, CDR1 is MDHEN and CDR2 is SYDVKM. The CDR3 coding sequence is TGTGCCACATCGGACTTTTCCTCTGGAAACACCATATATTTT. Residues: CATSDFSSGNTIYF.

V gene TRBV6-5 combines with J gene TRBJ2-7; 9 positions agree with TRBD1. Losses at the gene ends were 8 bases for V and 3 bases for J; bases not matched to a gene: 5. CDR3 length: 13 residues. Germline V gene sequence: CDR1 MNHEY, CDR2 SVGAGI. CDR3 nucleotides: TGTGCCAGCGTGGGACAGGGCCACTACGAGCAGTACTTC. The encoded protein is CASVGQGHYEQYF.

This rearrangement joins TRBV15 to TRBJ2-2, with D perhaps TRBD1 (5 bases). With 0 bases removed from V and 3 bases from J, the gap between germline ends came to 11 bases. The CDR3 consists of 16 residues. Germline V gene lookup returns CDR1 LNHNV and CDR2 YYDKDF (reference sequence). This chain's CDR3 is CATSRDLRDDTGELFF. The CDR3, as DNA: TGTGCCACCAGCAGAGATCTCAGGGATGACACCGGGGAGCTGTTTTTT. Using reference TRBV15 and TRBJ2-2 for the parts outside the CDR3, the full variable domain is DAMVIQNPRYQVTQFGKPVTLSCSQTLNHNVMYWYQQKSSQAPKLLFHYYDKDFNNEADTPDNFQSRRPNTSFCFLDIRSPGLGDTAMYLCATSRDLRDDTGELFFGEGSRLTVL.

The genes are TRBV4-2 and TRBJ2-7; 8 bases map to TRBD2. CDR3 length equals 16 residues. The V and J ends lost 0 bases and 7 bases, in that order; junction bases with no gene match: 11. Per germline, CDR1 LGHNA and CDR2 YNFKEQ. The CDR3 spells CASSQDGGTRPGEQYF. CDR3 nucleotide sequence: TGTGCCAGCAGCCAAGATGGGGGGACTAGACCTGGGGAGCAGTACTTC.

Concerning this clone: Other nucleotide sequences from this sample produce the same CDR3. The chain uses TRBV12-5 and TRBJ2-1; TRBD1 matches 12 bases. In germline, CDR1 is LGHNT, CDR2 FRNRAP. Trimming removed 3 bases from V and 9 bases from J; junction bases left unmatched: 6. The CDR3 is 15 residues long. CDR3 DNA: TGTGCTAGTGGTTTAGGGGACAGGGGGCAGGGTGAGCAGTTCTTC. Translating it yields CASGLGDRGQGEQFF.